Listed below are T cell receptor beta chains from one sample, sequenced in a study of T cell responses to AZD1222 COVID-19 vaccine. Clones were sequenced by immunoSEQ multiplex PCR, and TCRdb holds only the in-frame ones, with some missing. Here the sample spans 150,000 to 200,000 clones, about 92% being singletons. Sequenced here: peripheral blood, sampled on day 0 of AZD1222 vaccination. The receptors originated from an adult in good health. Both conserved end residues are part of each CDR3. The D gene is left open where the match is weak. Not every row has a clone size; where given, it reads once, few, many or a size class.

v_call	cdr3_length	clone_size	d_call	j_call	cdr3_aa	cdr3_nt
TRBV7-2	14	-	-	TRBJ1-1	CASSLGGQLTEAFF	TGTGCCAGCAGCTTAGGGGGTCAGCTTACTGAAGCTTTCTTT
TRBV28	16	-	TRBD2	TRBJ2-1	CASSLSASGSYNEQFF	TGTGCCAGCAGTTTATCAGCTAGCGGCTCCTACAATGAGCAGTTCTTC
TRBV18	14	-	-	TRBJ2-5	CASSPAGSQETQYF	TGTGCCAGCTCACCTGCCGGGTCCCAAGAGACCCAGTACTTC
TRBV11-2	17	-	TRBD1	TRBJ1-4	CASSRTLGQGANEKLFF	TGTGCCAGCAGTCGAACCCTCGGGCAGGGGGCTAATGAAAAACTGTTTTTT
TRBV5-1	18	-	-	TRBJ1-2	CASSAPKFPGLIKNGYTF	TGCGCCAGCAGCGCTCCGAAATTCCCGGGACTCATCAAGAATGGCTACACCTTC
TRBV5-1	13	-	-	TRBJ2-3	CASSLDWPDTQYF	TGCGCCAGCAGCTTGGACTGGCCAGATACGCAGTATTTT
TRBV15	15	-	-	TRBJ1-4	CATSRDFRGYEKLFF	TGTGCCACCAGCAGAGATTTTCGTGGTTACGAAAAACTGTTTTTT
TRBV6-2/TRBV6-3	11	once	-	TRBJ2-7	CASSYPYEQYF	TGTGCCAGCAGTTATCCATACGAGCAGTACTTC
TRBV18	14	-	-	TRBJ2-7	CASSPLVGRGEQYF	TGTGCCAGCTCACCTCTTGTCGGACGAGGCGAGCAGTACTTC
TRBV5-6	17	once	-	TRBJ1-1	CASLNGRAAVMNTEAFF	TGTGCCAGCTTGAATGGGAGGGCCGCAGTAATGAACACTGAAGCTTTCTTT
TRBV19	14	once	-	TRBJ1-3	CASSMFRSGNTIYF	TGTGCCAGTAGTATGTTTCGCTCTGGAAACACCATATATTTT
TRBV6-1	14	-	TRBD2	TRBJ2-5	CASSSRLASETQYF	TGTGCCAGCAGCTCGAGACTAGCGTCAGAGACCCAGTACTTC
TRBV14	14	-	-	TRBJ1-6	CASSQEWRNSPLHF	TGTGCCAGCAGCCAAGAATGGCGAAATTCACCCCTCCACTTT
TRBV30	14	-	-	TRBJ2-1	CAWSRWRARDEQFF	TGTGCCTGGAGCAGATGGAGGGCTAGGGATGAGCAGTTCTTC
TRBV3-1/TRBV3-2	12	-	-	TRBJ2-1	CASSLSQGEQFF	TGTGCCAGCAGCCTCTCGCAGGGTGAGCAGTTCTTC
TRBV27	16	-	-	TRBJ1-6	CASSLPTGTYNSPLHF	TGTGCCAGCAGTCTTCCTACCGGGACGTATAATTCACCCCTCCACTTT
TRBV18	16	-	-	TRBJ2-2	CASSPPARADTGELFF	TGTGCCAGCTCACCACCGGCAAGGGCCGACACCGGGGAGCTGTTTTTT
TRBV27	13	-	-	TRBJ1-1	CASRPPAGTEAFF	TGTGCCAGCAGGCCTCCGGCCGGGACTGAAGCTTTCTTT
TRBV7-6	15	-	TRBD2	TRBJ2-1	CASSASGRAYNEQFF	TGTGCCAGCAGCGCCAGCGGGAGGGCCTACAATGAGCAGTTCTTC
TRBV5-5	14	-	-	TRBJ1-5	CASRGTGLDQPQHF	TGTGCCAGCAGGGGGACTGGGCTCGATCAGCCCCAGCATTTT
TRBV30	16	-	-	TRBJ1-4	CAWSKGPIGTNEKLFF	TGTGCCTGGAGTAAAGGTCCTATCGGAACTAATGAAAAACTGTTTTTT
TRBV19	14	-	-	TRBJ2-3	CASSDQQTTDTQYF	TGTGCCAGTTCGGACCAACAAACCACAGATACGCAGTATTTT
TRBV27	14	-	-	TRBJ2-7	CASSFEPSGYEQYF	TGTGCCAGCAGTTTCGAGCCCAGCGGCTACGAGCAGTACTTC
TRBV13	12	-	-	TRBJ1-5	CASSLGNQPQHF	TGTGCCAGCAGCTTAGGCAATCAGCCCCAGCATTTT
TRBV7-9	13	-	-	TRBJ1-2	CASSYDPFGGYTF	TGTGCCAGCAGCTACGATCCCTTCGGTGGCTACACCTTC
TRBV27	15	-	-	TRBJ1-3	CASSFRASSGNTIYF	TGTGCCAGCAGTTTTAGGGCTAGCTCTGGAAACACCATATATTTT
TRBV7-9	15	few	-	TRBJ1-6	CASQRSSSYNSPLHF	TGTGCCAGCCAAAGGTCAAGCTCCTATAATTCACCCCTCCACTTT
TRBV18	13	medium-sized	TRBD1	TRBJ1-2	CASSAGTGGGYTF	TGTGCCAGCTCAGCCGGGACAGGAGGTGGCTACACCTTC
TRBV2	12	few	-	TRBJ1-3	CASREGLDTIYF	TGTGCCAGCAGAGAGGGGCTGGACACCATATATTTT
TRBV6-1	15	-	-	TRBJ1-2	CATSEAGQSRYGYTF	TGTGCCACCAGTGAGGCAGGGCAATCTAGATATGGCTACACCTTC
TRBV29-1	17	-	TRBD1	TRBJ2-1	CSVVDRLRQSSYNEQFF	TGCAGCGTTGTGGACAGGTTGAGGCAATCCTCCTACAATGAGCAGTTCTTC
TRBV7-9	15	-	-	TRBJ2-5	CASSLVSRGGETQYF	TGTGCCAGCAGCTTAGTGTCAAGAGGGGGGGAGACCCAGTACTTC
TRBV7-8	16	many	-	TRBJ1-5	CASSLGAGQNYQPQHF	TGTGCCAGCAGCTTAGGTGCGGGACAAAATTATCAGCCCCAGCATTTT
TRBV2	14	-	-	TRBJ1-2	CASSDVSPLYGYTF	TGTGCCAGCAGTGACGTGTCACCCCTCTATGGCTACACCTTC
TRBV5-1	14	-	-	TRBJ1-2	CASSLTQGNYGYTF	TGCGCCAGCAGCTTGACCCAGGGGAACTATGGCTACACCTTC
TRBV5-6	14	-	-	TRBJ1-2	CASSPRQGYYGYTF	TGTGCCAGCAGCCCTCGACAAGGCTACTATGGCTACACCTTC
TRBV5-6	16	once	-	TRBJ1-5	CASSLGGPGADQPQHF	TGTGCCAGCAGCTTAGGAGGTCCGGGGGCCGATCAGCCCCAGCATTTT
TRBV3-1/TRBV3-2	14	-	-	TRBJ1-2	CASSQDRLNYGYTF	TGTGCCAGCAGCCAAGATCGACTGAACTATGGCTACACCTTC
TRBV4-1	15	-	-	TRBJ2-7	CASSQYVETGSEQYF	TGCGCCAGCAGCCAGTATGTTGAAACAGGGTCCGAGCAGTACTTC
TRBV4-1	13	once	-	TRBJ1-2	CASSPRDYYGYTF	TGCGCCAGCAGCCCTAGAGACTACTATGGCTACACCTTC
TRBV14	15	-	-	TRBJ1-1	CASSQQGPGVCEAFF	TGTGCCAGCAGCCAACAGGGGCCGGGGGTATGTGAAGCTTTCTTT
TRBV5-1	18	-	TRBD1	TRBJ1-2	CASSSRGTGEIRVYGYTF	TGCGCCAGCAGCTCACGGGGGACAGGGGAGATTAGGGTCTATGGCTACACCTTC
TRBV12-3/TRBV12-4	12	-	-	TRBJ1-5	CASSLADQPQHF	TGTGCCAGCAGTTTAGCAGACCAGCCCCAGCATTTT
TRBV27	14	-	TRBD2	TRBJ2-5	CASSLIGGRKTQYF	TGTGCCAGCAGTTTAATCGGGGGGAGGAAGACCCAGTACTTC
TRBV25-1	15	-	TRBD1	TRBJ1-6	CASSEGDRGRSPLHF	TGTGCCAGCAGTGAGGGGGACAGGGGACGTTCACCCCTCCACTTT
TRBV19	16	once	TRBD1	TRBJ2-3	CASSTGTVTTKDTQYF	TGTGCCAGTAGTACCGGGACAGTAACTACAAAAGATACGCAGTATTTT
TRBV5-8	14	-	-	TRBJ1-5	CASSFGPRTRPQHF	TGTGCCAGCAGTTTCGGGCCCAGGACCCGGCCCCAGCATTTT
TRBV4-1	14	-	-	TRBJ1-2	CASSRDSPSYGYTF	TGCGCCAGCAGCCGCGACAGCCCCTCCTATGGCTACACCTTC
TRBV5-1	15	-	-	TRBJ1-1	CASSLVRPGDTEAFF	TGCGCCAGCAGCTTGGTACGGCCAGGCGACACTGAAGCTTTCTTT
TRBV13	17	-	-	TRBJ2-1	CASSHTLRLFSYNEQFF	TGTGCCAGCAGTCATACCTTAAGACTATTCTCCTACAATGAGCAGTTCTTC
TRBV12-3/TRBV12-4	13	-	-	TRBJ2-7	CASSFQGGYEQYF	TGTGCCAGCAGTTTCCAGGGGGGGTACGAGCAGTACTTC